A single sample gave rise to the 20 T cell receptor beta chains below, sequenced in a study of Ad26.COV2.S vaccination and SARS-CoV-2 variants. Produced via immunoSEQ multiplex PCR; TCRdb's table is partial and in-frame only. Among 300,000 to 350,000 clones, roughly nine tenths were seen once, and the ten largest hold 5.5%. The treatment denotes: some 20 received Ad26.COV2.S at low or high dose, single or two shots; 5 received placebo; per-sample allocation not given. Specimens were obtained on day 63 following the first vaccine or placebo injection. The material was peripheral blood, obtained in a trial of Ad26.COV2.S vaccine versus placebo. The receptors derive from a person between 18 and 65 years old who received the Ad26.COV2.S COVID-19 vaccine or a placebo.

The table lists this clone with a count of one. V gene TRBV5-4 combines with J gene TRBJ1-1; 9 nucleotides line up with TRBD1. Germline V gene data show CDR1 as SGHNT and CDR2 as YYREEE (reference sequence). The trim removed 5 bases at V and 4 bases at J, leaving 12 bases unmatched. This CDR3 region has 16 residues. The CDR3 bases are TGTGCCAGCAGGTCCACAGGGGGCTGGGGGAGCACTGAAGCTTTCTTT. Translated, it gives CASRSTGGWGSTEAFF.

Turning to this clone: Different DNA sequences within this sample yield the same CDR3. The chain carries TRBV5-1 and TRBJ2-3; D remains ambiguous. Germline lookup yields CDR1 SGHRS and CDR2 YFSETQ. The V end was cut by 0 bases, the J end by 4 bases, with 3 bases between. The CDR3 spans 12 residues. CDR3 loop: CASSLDSDTQYF. The CDR3 DNA sequence: TGCGCCAGCAGCTTGGATTCAGATACGCAGTATTTT.

The chain combines TRBV6-2 or TRBV6-3 with TRBJ2-7, with a weak D call TRBD1 (5 bases). Trimming took 6 bases from V and 7 from J, leaving 13 bases between them. Germline CDR1 and CDR2: MNHEY and SVGEGT. The CDR3 is 12 amino acids. The DNA of the CDR3 is TGTGCCAGCAGCAGAAATAGGGGTGAGCAGTACTTC. This codes for CASSRNRGEQYF.

The V and J genes are TRBV6-5 and TRBJ2-7; tentative D call: TRBD1 (6 bases). CDR1 and CDR2 (germline): MNHEY, SVGAGI. The CDR3 sequence is 11 residues long. The CDR3 nucleotides are TGTACGACAGGTCGGCCCTACGAGCAGTACGTC. Amino acids: CTTGRPYEQYV.

The CDR3 sequence: CASSSLGPSYEQYV. The CDR3 region has the DNA TGCGCCAGCAGCTCACTAGGGCCCAGTTACGAGCAGTACGTC. The chain couples TRBV5-1 to TRBJ2-7, with TRBD2 as a possible D gene (5 bases). Germline CDR1 and CDR2: SGHRS and YFSETQ. Trimming left V 3 bases short and J 4 bases short, with 14 bases between. The CDR3 has 14 amino acids.

V is TRBV6-2 or TRBV6-3 and J is TRBJ2-6; D unresolved. Germline V gene sequence: CDR1 MNHEY, CDR2 SVGEGT. V was pared by 5 bases and J by 1 base, with 12 bases between. This CDR3 has 16 residues. CDR3 sequence reads: CASSLGFSSGANVLTF. The DNA for the CDR3 is TGTGCCAGCAGTCTTGGGTTTTCATCTGGGGCCAACGTCCTGACTTTC.

The V and J genes are TRBV11-2 and TRBJ1-5; the D is unclear. Germline assignment: CDR1 SGHAT and CDR2 FQNNGV. The CDR3 is 17 amino acids. With 1 base removed from V and 0 bases from J, the gap between germline ends came to 13 bases. CDR3 DNA sequence: TGTGCCAGCAGCTTAGGGCGGGCACGAAATAGCAATCAGCCCCAGCATTTT. This gives the protein CASSLGRARNSNQPQHF.

The J gene is TRBJ2-2, the V gene TRBV24-1, with D uncertain. Trimming stripped 4 bases from V and 7 bases from J, with 6 bases between. Looked up from germline, CDR1 is KGHDR and CDR2 is SFDVKD. The CDR3 covers 12 residues. The CDR3 reads CATSDSDGELFF. CDR3 in DNA: TGTGCCACCAGTGACTCAGACGGGGAGCTGTTTTTT.

This chain links TRBV14 with TRBJ2-7; D remains ambiguous. The CDR3 is 15 residues long. Germline loops: CDR1 SGHDN, CDR2 FVKESK. The ends were cut back, 1 base at V and 0 bases at J, with 10 bases in the middle. The CDR3 is CASSQGRVSSYEQYV. For the CDR3, the DNA is TGTGCCAGCAGCCAAGGGCGCGTGAGCTCCTACGAGCAGTACGTC.

This clone was recorded only once. This sequence joins TRBV18 and TRBJ2-1; 7 nucleotides align to TRBD1. The CDR3 spans 15 residues. V lost 8 bases and J lost 9; bases outside the gene matches: 16. CDR1 KGHSH and CDR2 LQKENI come from the germline V gene. The CDR3 region has the DNA TGTGCCAGCGTGACGGGACAGTCGGGCATGGGTGAGCAGTTCTTC. As protein: CASVTGQSGMGEQFF.

Here the CDR3 reads CASSLNSGANVLTF. DNA for the CDR3: TGTGCCAGCAGCCTCAACTCTGGGGCCAACGTCCTGACTTTC. The chain couples TRBV14 to TRBJ2-6, with no clear D. CDR3 size: 14 residues. Deletions cut 4 bases from V and 0 bases from J, with 4 bases between. The germline gives CDR1 SGHDN, CDR2 FVKESK.

This clone was seen just once. The chain recombines TRBV7-3 with TRBJ1-2, with TRBD1 identical over 10 bases. The CDR3 sequence is 17 residues long. With V trimmed by 4 bases and J by 3 bases, 11 bases remained unmatched. The V gene's germline CDR1 is SGHTA and CDR2 FQGTGA. This CDR3 is CASSSLGGTGVDYGYTF. The CDR3 DNA reads TGTGCCAGCAGCTCCCTAGGGGGGACAGGGGTCGACTATGGCTACACCTTC.

The rearrangement links TRBV5-4 to TRBJ1-2; possibly TRBD1 for D (5 bases). The CDR3 consists of 14 residues. Trimming cost V 3 bases and J 0 bases, with 9 bases left between them. Germline CDR1 is SGHNT and CDR2 is YYREEE (reference sequence). The CDR3 nucleotides read TGTGCCAGCAGCTACGGGGGAGCTAACTATGGCTACACCTTC. Its protein product is CASSYGGANYGYTF.

The chain has TRBV6-4 and TRBJ2-3; D gene unclear. Germline values: CDR1 MRHNA, CDR2 SNTAGT. The CDR3 has 11 amino acids. The germline V and J ends were trimmed by 0 bases and 6 bases, with 1 base remaining between them. The CDR3 DNA reads as TGTGCCAGCAGTGACTCTGATACGCAGTATTTT. It encodes CASSDSDTQYF.

The count of this clone is one. V and J are TRBV4-1 and TRBJ2-7, with 16 nucleotides matching TRBD2. The ends lost 4 bases at V and 1 base at J; junction bases unmatched: 4. This CDR3 comprises 17 residues. The V gene's germline CDR1 is MGHRA and CDR2 YSYEKL. The CDR3 sequence: CASSPGLAGGPSYEQYV. The CDR3 DNA reads TGCGCCAGCAGCCCGGGACTAGCGGGAGGGCCGTCCTACGAGCAGTACGTC.

The chain carries TRBV27 and TRBJ2-1, with 7 positions matching TRBD2. CDR1 and CDR2 from the germline V gene are MNHEY and SMNVEV (reference sequence). The CDR3 spans 18 residues. V dropped 3 bases and J dropped 0; count of bases not matched to a gene: 11. CDR3 residues: CASSLGGRAPRSYNEQFF. The CDR3 nucleotides are TGTGCCAGCAGTTTGGGCGGGAGAGCCCCCCGCTCCTACAATGAGCAGTTCTTC.

The gene calls are TRBV5-1 and TRBJ2-1; weak D call: TRBD1 (6 bases). Germline V gene lookup returns CDR1 SGHRS and CDR2 YFSETQ. This CDR3 is built from 16 residues. V was shortened by 0 bases and J by 0 bases, with 10 bases between the two germline ends. CDR3 nucleotide sequence: TGCGCCAGCAGCTTGGATCGCAGGGGCTCCTACAATGAGCAGTTCTTC. It encodes CASSLDRRGSYNEQFF.

V is TRBV30 and J is TRBJ1-2; 9 bases match TRBD1. The V segment lost 0 bases and the J segment 3 bases; nucleotides outside the gene matches: 2. From germline, CDR1 is GTSNPN and CDR2 SVGIG (reference sequence). CDR3 size: 14 residues. The CDR3 reads CAWSVQGADYGYTF. For the CDR3, the DNA is TGTGCCTGGAGTGTACAGGGGGCAGACTATGGCTACACCTTC.

DNA for the CDR3: TGTGCCACCAGTGATACCTCAGATACGCAGTATTTT. Translation: CATSDTSDTQYF. V is TRBV24-1 and J is TRBJ2-3; D is uncertain. The CDR3 loop spans 12 amino acids. CDR1 is KGHDR and CDR2 is SFDVKD in the germline V gene. V lost 3 bases and J lost 4, with 4 bases in between.

CDR3 DNA: TGCGCCAGCAGCAAACTACTGATTAGCGGGCAAGTCTACAATGAGCAGTTCTTC. Translated, it gives CASSKLLISGQVYNEQFF. The gene calls are TRBV4-1 and TRBJ2-1, with 7 nucleotides matching TRBD2. The V gene end was trimmed by 5 bases and the J gene end by 3 bases; junction bases not matched to a gene: 16. The CDR3 is 18 residues long. CDR1 and CDR2 from the germline V gene are MGHRA and YSYEKL.